A single sample gave rise to the 14 T cell receptor beta chains below, sequenced in a study of T cell repertoires in cytomegalovirus infection. Each CDR3 protein gets one entry after TCRdb re-called the reads with MiXCR. The sample includes approximately 180,000 distinct CDR3 sequences, about a sixth of them seen just once. Specimen: CD8+ T cells from PBMCs. The receptor source for this set is a human donor in good health (CMV status not recorded). Some clones in this sample may be carry-over from other donors' samples.

This chain connects TRBV7-9 to TRBJ2-7, with a tentative D call TRBD1 (6 bases). This CDR3 has 14 amino acids. The ends were cut back, 4 bases at V and 0 bases at J, with 10 bases in the middle. Germline V gene sequence: CDR1 SEHNR, CDR2 FQNEAQ (reference sequence). The CDR3 loop reads CASSSRGYSYEQYF. The CDR3 DNA reads TGTGCCAGCAGCTCCAGGGGATACTCCTACGAGCAGTACTTC.

In this sample, this clonotype turned up a few times. CDR3 DNA: TGCGCCAGCAGCCAAGACTCACAAGGCGGATATAGCAATCAGCCCCAGCATTTT. It is translated as CASSQDSQGGYSNQPQHF. J is TRBJ1-5 and V is TRBV4-1; D uncertain. The length of the CDR3 is 18 residues. The V gene lost 0 bases and the J gene lost 0 bases, with 15 bases spanning the gap. Germline V gene lookup returns CDR1 MGHRA and CDR2 YSYEKL.

V is TRBV11-2 and J is TRBJ2-2; D not resolved. V lost 0 bases to trimming and J lost 0 bases, with 17 bases between them. The CDR3 runs 19 residues. Germline V gene sequence: CDR1 SGHAT, CDR2 FQNNGV. Written as DNA, the CDR3 is TGTGCCAGCAGCTTAGATCTAATCGGGCTTTCAGCGAACACCGGGGAGCTGTTTTTT. Translated: CASSLDLIGLSANTGELFF.

This clonotype was seen many times. As DNA, the CDR3 is TGTGCCAGCAGCTTAGCGAAGGGGGGACCGAACACCGGGGAGCTGTTTTTT. It is translated as CASSLAKGGPNTGELFF. This chain uses TRBV7-8 with TRBJ2-2; D could derive from TRBD1 or TRBD2 (6 bases each). Looked up from germline, CDR1 is SGHVS and CDR2 is FQNEAQ. CDR3 length equals 17 residues. Trimming removed 0 bases from V and 0 bases from J, with 11 bases in between. Drawing the rest from reference TRBV7-8 and TRBJ2-2, the complete variable domain is GAGVSQSPRYKVAKRGQDVALRCDPISGHVSLFWYQQALGQGPEFLTYFQNEAQLDKSGLPSDRFFAERPEGSVSTLKIQRTQQEDSAVYLCASSLAKGGPNTGELFFGEGSRLTVL.

This clonotype was seen a few times. The J gene is TRBJ1-1, the V gene TRBV7-9, with D maybe TRBD1 (5 bases). Looked up from germline, CDR1 is SEHNR and CDR2 is FQNEAQ (reference sequence). Trimming removed 4 bases at V and 7 bases at J, with 19 bases between. The CDR3 extends over 15 amino acids. Here the CDR3 DNA reads TGTGCCAGCAGCTCGATTGACAGTTCTGCGGATGAAGCTTTCTTT. This gives the protein CASSSIDSSADEAFF.

This clonotype was counted a few times. Written as DNA, the CDR3 is TGTGCCAGTGGAAGTGCTACGCAGTATTTT. Protein product: CASGSATQYF. The genes are TRBV12-3 or TRBV12-4 and TRBJ2-3; no clear D gene. The V end was cut by 9 bases, the J end by 8 bases, with 9 bases between. The CDR3 has 10 amino acids.

This clonotype showed up just a few times. The chain couples TRBV2 to TRBJ1-4; D is unclear. Trimming took 8 bases from V and 3 from J, leaving 22 bases between them. Germline-derived CDR1 and CDR2 are SNHLY and FYNNEI. CDR3 size: 17 residues. The CDR3 spells CASSNGEESWSNEKLFF. DNA of the CDR3: TGTGCCAGCTCAAACGGGGAGGAATCGTGGTCTAATGAAAAACTGTTTTTT.

This clonotype has more than one count but fewer than ten. The gene calls are TRBV28 and TRBJ2-2; D is unresolved. CDR1 is MDHEN, CDR2 SYDVKM, per germline. V was shortened by 6 bases and J by 6 bases, with 8 bases between the two germline ends. The CDR3 extends over 12 amino acids. This CDR3 is CASSPSPGELFF. The CDR3 DNA follows: TGTGCCAGCAGCCCGTCGCCCGGGGAGCTGTTTTTT. The full variable domain, in which reference TRBV28 and TRBJ2-2 provide the parts outside the CDR3, is DVKVTQSSRYLVKRTGEKVFLECVQDMDHENMFWYRQDPGLGLRLIYFSYDVKMKEKGDIPEGYSVSREKKERFSLILESASTNQTSMYLCASSPSPGELFFGEGSRLTVL.

There are a few counts of this clonotype. The rearrangement joins TRBV7-9 to TRBJ1-2, with 8 bases aligning to TRBD1. V dropped 1 base and J dropped 7; count of bases not matched to a gene: 11. Germline CDR1 SEHNR, CDR2 FQNEAQ (reference sequence). The CDR3 is made up of 16 amino acids. CDR3 nucleotides: TGTGCCAGCAGCTTAGGAGAGACAGGGGCTCGGGCTGGCTACACCTTC. Its protein is CASSLGETGARAGYTF.

The chain carries TRBV28 and TRBJ2-2; 8 nucleotides match TRBD1. The germline V gene has CDR1 MDHEN and CDR2 SYDVKM. This CDR3 has 13 amino acids. V gave up 6 bases and J gave up 6 bases; unmatched junction bases: 3. The CDR3 region has the DNA TGTGCCAGCAGGCCACAGGGGGCCGGGGAGCTGTTTTTT. Translated: CASRPQGAGELFF.

The rearrangement links TRBV7-2 to TRBJ1-5; possibly TRBD1 for D (5 bases). The CDR3 contains 16 residues. The ends were cut back, 2 bases at V and 7 bases at J, with 18 bases in the middle. Germline V gene lookup returns CDR1 SGHTA and CDR2 FQGNSA. Written as DNA, the CDR3 is TGTGCCAGCAGCTTAAGGGGTGGGCAGGGAGGGCAGCCCCAGCATTTT. Protein: CASSLRGGQGGQPQHF.

This clonotype was counted ten times or more. As DNA, the CDR3 is TGTGCCAGCAGCTTAGTAGTTCGTACCGGGGAGCTGTTTTTT. This gives the protein CASSLVVRTGELFF. The chain has TRBV7-8 and TRBJ2-2; D ambiguous. The V end was cut by 1 base, the J end by 5 bases, with 8 bases between. This CDR3 is 14 amino acids long. Germline assignment: CDR1 SGHVS and CDR2 FQNEAQ. Filled out from reference TRBV7-8 and TRBJ2-2, the complete variable domain reads GAGVSQSPRYKVAKRGQDVALRCDPISGHVSLFWYQQALGQGPEFLTYFQNEAQLDKSGLPSDRFFAERPEGSVSTLKIQRTQQEDSAVYLCASSLVVRTGELFFGEGSRLTVL.

This clonotype turned up a few times. The V gene is TRBV20-1, the J gene TRBJ1-4; D remains ambiguous. Germline CDR1 DFQATT, CDR2 SNEGSKA (reference sequence). This CDR3 is 15 amino acids long. The V gene lost 6 bases and the J gene lost 0 bases, with 14 bases spanning the gap. For the CDR3, the DNA is TGCAGTGCCCCACGGACGGCTTCAACTAATGAAAAACTGTTTTTT. It translates to CSAPRTASTNEKLFF.

The chain carries TRBV7-2 and TRBJ1-2; TRBD1 matches at 7 bases. In germline, CDR1 is SGHTA, CDR2 FQGNSA. The CDR3 loop spans 16 amino acids. Unmatched junction bases numbered 12, after V lost 4 bases and J lost 4 bases. The CDR3 loop reads CASSSRQGLVTYGYTF. The DNA of the CDR3 is TGTGCCAGCAGCTCCAGACAGGGTTTAGTAACCTATGGCTACACCTTC.